This TCR beta chain is from a study of T cells in Graves' hyperthyroidism and ophthalmopathy. Looking at the study overall: Before treatment of any kind, peripheral blood was taken at initial diagnosis. Study conclusions and caveats: Ophthalmopathy got predicted by the model a median 6.5 months before its onset.

This clonotype showed up many times. Its antigen is not identified. Disease duration was under 3 months in the ophthalmopathy patients, who also had a Clinical Activity Score of at least 3 and a NOSPECS grade of at least 4. From roughly 10 ml of fresh peripheral blood, PBMCs were isolated. TCR beta CDR3 regions were amplified from RNA transcripts. HTBI primers drove first-round RT-PCR of the TCR CDR3. TCRdb reprocessed the multiplex PCR reads with MiXCR, giving one entry per CDR3 protein. The sample holds roughly 400,000 distinct CDR3 sequences; roughly an eighth are singletons and the top ten take 25% to 30%. V was clipped by 0 bases and J by 2 bases, with 10 bases between them. Germline V CDR1 and CDR2: DFQATT, SNEGSKA (reference sequence). The CDR3 loop spans 14 amino acids.

Sequencing was performed on blood. The chain joins TRBV20-1 to TRBJ1-1; TRBD1 is a possible D gene (5 bases). The clonotype originates from a man aged 45-65 years with Graves' ophthalmopathy. CDR3 sequence: CSARDPRGNTEAFF. CDR3 DNA: TGCAGTGCTAGAGATCCACGGGGCAACACTGAAGCTTTCTTT.